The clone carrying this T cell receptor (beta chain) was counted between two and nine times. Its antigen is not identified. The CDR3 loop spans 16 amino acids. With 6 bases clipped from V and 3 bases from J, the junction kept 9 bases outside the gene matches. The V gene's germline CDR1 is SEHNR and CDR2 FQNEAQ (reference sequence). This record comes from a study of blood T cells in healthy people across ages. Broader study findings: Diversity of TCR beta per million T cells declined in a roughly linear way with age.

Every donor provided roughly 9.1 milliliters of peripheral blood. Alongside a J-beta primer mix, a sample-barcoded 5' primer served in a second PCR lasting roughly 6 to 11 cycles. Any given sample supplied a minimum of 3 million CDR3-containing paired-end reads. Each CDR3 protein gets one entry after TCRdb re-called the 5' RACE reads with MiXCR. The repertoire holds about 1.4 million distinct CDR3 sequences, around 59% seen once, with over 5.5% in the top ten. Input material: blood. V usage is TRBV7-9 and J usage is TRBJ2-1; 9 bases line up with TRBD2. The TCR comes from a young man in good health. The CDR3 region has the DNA TGTGCCAGCAGTACGCTAGCGGGACAACGCTACAATGAGCAGTTCTTC. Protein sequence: CASSTLAGQRYNEQFF.